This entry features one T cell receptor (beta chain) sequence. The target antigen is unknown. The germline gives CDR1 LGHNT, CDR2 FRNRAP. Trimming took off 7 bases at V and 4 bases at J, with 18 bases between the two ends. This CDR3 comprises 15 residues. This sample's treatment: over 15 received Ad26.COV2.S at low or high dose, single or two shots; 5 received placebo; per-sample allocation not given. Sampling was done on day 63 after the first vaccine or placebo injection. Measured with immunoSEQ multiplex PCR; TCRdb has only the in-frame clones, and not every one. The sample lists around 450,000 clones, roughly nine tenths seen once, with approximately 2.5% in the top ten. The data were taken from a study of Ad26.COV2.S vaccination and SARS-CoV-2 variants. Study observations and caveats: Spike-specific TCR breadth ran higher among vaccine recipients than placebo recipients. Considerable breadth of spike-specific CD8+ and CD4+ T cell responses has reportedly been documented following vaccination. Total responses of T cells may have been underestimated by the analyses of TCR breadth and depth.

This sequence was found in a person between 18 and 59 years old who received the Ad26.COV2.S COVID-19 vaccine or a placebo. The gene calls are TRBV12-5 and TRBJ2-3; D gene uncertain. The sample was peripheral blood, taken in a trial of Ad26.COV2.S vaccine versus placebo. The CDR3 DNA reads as TGTGCTAGTGCTAAGAGCCCCCGGCTTCCAGATACGCAGTATTTT. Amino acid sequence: CASAKSPRLPDTQYF.